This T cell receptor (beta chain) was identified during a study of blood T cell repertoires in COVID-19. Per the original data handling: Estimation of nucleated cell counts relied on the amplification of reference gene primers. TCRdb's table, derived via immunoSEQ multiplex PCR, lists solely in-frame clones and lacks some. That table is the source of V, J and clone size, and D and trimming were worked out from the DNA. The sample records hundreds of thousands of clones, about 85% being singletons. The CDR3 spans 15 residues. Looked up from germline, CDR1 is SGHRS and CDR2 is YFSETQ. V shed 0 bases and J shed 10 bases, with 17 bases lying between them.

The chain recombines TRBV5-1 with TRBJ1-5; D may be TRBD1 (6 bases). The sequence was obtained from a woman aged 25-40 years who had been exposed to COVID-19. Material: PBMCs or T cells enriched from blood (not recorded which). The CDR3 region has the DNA TGCGCCAGCAGCTTGGGGGACATCCCAGGATCACCCCAGCATTTT. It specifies CASSLGDIPGSPQHF.